The present entry profiles one T cell receptor (beta chain) with its context. Its specificity is unknown. This record comes from a study of T cell responses to AZD1222 COVID-19 vaccine. The germline V gene has CDR1 MNHNY and CDR2 SVGAGI (reference sequence). The junction had 7 bases not matched to a gene; V was cut back by 6 bases and J by 3 bases. The CDR3 covers 15 residues. General observations from the study: Clonal diversity was possibly underestimated, and the donors were mostly white British, with more females. Unmutated variant regions are reportedly targeted by nearly half of spike-specific TCRs.

Data came from immunoSEQ multiplex PCR; TCRdb stores just in-frame clones and leaves some out. Of about 100,000 clones listed, over 90% are singletons. This clonotype was obtained from an adult in good health. This chain links TRBV6-6 with TRBJ2-4; 8 bases align to TRBD1. The sample was peripheral blood, taken on day 0 of AZD1222 vaccination. This chain's CDR3 is CASSPGGWDKNIQYF. CDR3 nucleotide sequence: TGTGCCAGCAGCCCAGGGGGCTGGGACAAAAACATTCAGTACTTC.